The clone carrying this T cell receptor beta chain counts as medium-sized by frequency. One tube held mixed TRB-A and TRB-B primer pools for touch-down PCR. TCRdb reprocessed the multiplex PCR reads and stores each CDR3 protein as one record, lacking DNA. Seen in this sample are approximately 5,000 distinct CDR3 sequences; the ten most common clones hold approximately 35%. Each sample's input was around 250 ng genomic DNA, 38,000 or so genome equivalents. CDR3 length: 13 residues. Germline CDR1 SEHNR, CDR2 FQNEAQ (reference sequence). This sample stems from a study of T cell clusters in autoimmune cytopenias. The sample also formed part of further work on T cell repertoires in aging, cancer and after chemotherapy. From that study: Six age groups, ranging from 30 or younger to 70 or older, included the donors. Compared with age-matched healthy donors, untreated hematological or solid cancer patients showed higher blood TCR clonality. In each cancer cohort, median generation probability increased across chemotherapy, suggesting thymic output rebounded. No conclusions about immunological memory after chemotherapy can be drawn from the repertoire data.

Sequences were obtained from peripheral blood. This TCR derives from a human donor in good health. The V and J genes are TRBV7-9 and TRBJ2-3; TCRdb returns TRBD2, unconfirmable since there is no DNA. The CDR3: CASSPPGGDTQYF.